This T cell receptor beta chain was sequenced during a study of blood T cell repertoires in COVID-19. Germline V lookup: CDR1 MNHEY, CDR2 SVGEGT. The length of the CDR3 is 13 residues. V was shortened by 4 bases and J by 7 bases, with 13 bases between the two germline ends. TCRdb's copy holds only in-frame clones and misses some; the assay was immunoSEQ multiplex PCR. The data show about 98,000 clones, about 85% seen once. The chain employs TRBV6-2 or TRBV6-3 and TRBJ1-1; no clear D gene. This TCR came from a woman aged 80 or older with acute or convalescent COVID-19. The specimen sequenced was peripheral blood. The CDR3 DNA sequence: TGTGCCAGCAGTTCGTCGGGTGATGGTGAAGCTTTCTTT. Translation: CASSSSGDGEAFF.